Below are 28 T cell receptor beta chains sequenced from a single sample in a study of T cell responses to AZD1222 COVID-19 vaccine. Assay: immunoSEQ multiplex PCR; the TCRdb copy retains only in-frame clones and omits some. The top ten hold 6.3% of the sample, which has 75,000 to 100,000 clones, around 86% seen once. This material consisted of peripheral blood, taken on day 0 of AZD1222 vaccination. The receptors here all came from an adult in good health.

This chain uses TRBV2 with TRBJ1-2; D gene unclear. The CDR3 is made up of 12 amino acids. Germline V gene lookup returns CDR1 SNHLY and CDR2 FYNNEI. V lost 3 bases, J lost 8 bases, and 10 bases lay in between. CDR3 residues: CASSDLDFGYTF. The CDR3 nucleotides are TGTGCCAGCAGTGACCTAGATTTCGGCTACACCTTC.

This clone has just one count. The chain carries TRBV19 and TRBJ1-1; 8 bases fit TRBD1. Germline values: CDR1 LNHDA, CDR2 SQIVND (reference sequence). This CDR3 has 14 residues. The trim removed 9 bases at V and 0 bases at J, leaving 6 bases unmatched. This chain's CDR3 is CASQRQGMNTEAFF. The CDR3 DNA reads TGTGCCAGCCAACGACAGGGGATGAACACTGAAGCTTTCTTT.

The V call is TRBV2, the J call TRBJ2-1, with unresolved D. The CDR3 spans 14 residues. Germline V CDR1 and CDR2: SNHLY, FYNNEI. Deletions cut 1 base from V and 9 bases from J, with 13 bases between. The CDR3 reads CASSEEVGFGEQFF. In DNA form, the CDR3 reads TGTGCCAGCAGTGAAGAGGTAGGGTTTGGTGAGCAGTTCTTC.

The V and J genes are TRBV19 and TRBJ2-5, with 7 nucleotides matching TRBD1. Per the germline V gene, CDR1 is LNHDA and CDR2 is SQIVND (reference sequence). This CDR3 is 15 amino acids long. J was trimmed by 0 bases and V by 4 bases; bases with no gene match: 5. The CDR3 region is CASSNRGTYQETQYF. As DNA, the CDR3 is TGTGCCAGTAGTAACAGGGGAACTTACCAAGAGACCCAGTACTTC.

The chain employs TRBV5-4 and TRBJ1-1; the match to TRBD1 covers 10 bases. The ends lost 3 bases at V and 3 bases at J; junction bases unmatched: 5. Germline CDR1 is SGHNT and CDR2 is YYREEE (reference sequence). There are 15 residues in the CDR3. CDR3 in amino acids: CASSSRQGAYTEAFF. CDR3 DNA sequence: TGTGCCAGCAGCTCCCGACAGGGGGCATACACTGAAGCTTTCTTT.

The chain is built from TRBV11-2 and TRBJ2-3, with D perhaps TRBD1 or TRBD2 (5 bases each). The CDR3 spans 15 residues. The V and J ends lost 0 bases and 2 bases respectively, with 9 bases between them. Germline V gives CDR1 SGHAT, CDR2 FQNNGV. This CDR3 reads CASSLDRGPTDTQYF. The DNA for the CDR3 is TGTGCCAGCAGCTTAGATCGGGGACCCACAGATACGCAGTATTTT.

The V and J genes are TRBV19 and TRBJ2-5, with 9 nucleotides matching TRBD1. The ends lost 3 bases at V and 1 base at J; junction bases unmatched: 6. Germline loops: CDR1 LNHDA, CDR2 SQIVND (reference sequence). There are 16 residues in the CDR3. CDR3 amino acids: CASSMRTGDFQETQYF. CDR3 DNA sequence: TGTGCCAGTAGTATGCGGACAGGGGACTTCCAAGAGACCCAGTACTTC.

V is TRBV27 and J is TRBJ2-5, with TRBD1 identical over 7 bases. Germline-derived CDR1 and CDR2 are MNHEY and SMNVEV (reference sequence). Losses at the gene ends were 6 bases for V and 2 bases for J; bases not matched to a gene: 9. The CDR3 loop spans 15 amino acids. The CDR3 here is CASSHLQGNQETQYF. CDR3 sequence (DNA): TGTGCCAGCAGCCACTTACAGGGGAATCAAGAGACCCAGTACTTC.

The chain couples TRBV6-5 to TRBJ1-1; 7 nucleotides agree with TRBD1. The J segment lost 4 bases and the V segment lost 4 bases, leaving 3 bases of the junction unmatched. Germline V lookup: CDR1 MNHEY, CDR2 SVGAGI. The CDR3 has 13 amino acids. CDR3 amino acids: CASSWGQSTEAFF. CDR3 coding DNA: TGTGCCAGCAGTTGGGGACAGAGCACTGAAGCTTTCTTT.

The rearrangement links TRBV11-2 to TRBJ2-1; TRBD1 matches at 7 bases. Germline V gene sequence: CDR1 SGHAT, CDR2 FQNNGV. The CDR3 has 15 amino acids. With V trimmed by 5 bases and J by 9 bases, 13 bases remained unmatched. The CDR3 coding sequence is TGTGCCAGCAGCATTGGGGACAGCCTGACAGGTGAGCAGTTCTTC. This translates into CASSIGDSLTGEQFF.

The V gene is TRBV3-1 (or the pseudogene TRBV3-2), the J gene TRBJ1-3; a weak D match, TRBD1 (5 bases). The CDR3 is 17 residues long. Germline CDR1 is LGHDT and CDR2 is YNNKEL (reference sequence). Trimming removed 0 bases from V and 1 base from J, with 13 bases in between. As DNA, the CDR3 is TGTGCCAGCAGCCAAGATCAGGGATCGGGGTCTGGAAACACCATATATTTT. Protein: CASSQDQGSGSGNTIYF.

The J gene is TRBJ2-3, the V gene TRBV30, with a possible D match to TRBD2 (5 bases). The CDR3 consists of 15 residues. The germline gives CDR1 GTSNPN, CDR2 SVGIG (reference sequence). Deletions cut 1 base from V and 1 base from J, with 12 bases between. The CDR3 sequence: CAWSEGRRGTDTQYF. Here the CDR3 DNA reads TGTGCCTGGAGTGAAGGGAGACGAGGCACAGATACGCAGTATTTT. The full variable domain, its missing parts supplied by reference TRBV30 and TRBJ2-3, is SQTIHQWPATLVQPVGSPLSLECTVEGTSNPNLYWYRQAAGRGLQLLFYSVGIGQISSEVPQNLSASRPQDRQFILSSKKLLLSDSGFYLCAWSEGRRGTDTQYFGPGTRLTVL.

The chain employs TRBV7-3 and TRBJ2-3; tentatively, D is TRBD2 (5 bases). Germline CDR1 reads SGHTA; CDR2 reads FQGTGA. Trimming left V 5 bases short and J 2 bases short, with 11 bases between. This CDR3 is built from 14 residues. The CDR3 loop is CASSPPDFTDTQYF. CDR3 in DNA: TGTGCCAGCAGCCCACCGGACTTCACAGATACGCAGTATTTT.

This sequence joins TRBV9 and TRBJ2-1, with 7 bases matching TRBD1. Unmatched junction bases numbered 9, after V lost 4 bases and J lost 5 bases. The V gene's germline CDR1 is SGDLS and CDR2 YYNGEE. CDR3 length: 15 residues. The CDR3 region is CASSPTGQPNNEQFF. For the CDR3, the DNA is TGTGCCAGCAGCCCCACGGGACAGCCGAACAATGAGCAGTTCTTC.

The CDR3 nucleotides read TGTGCCAGCACCGGGGGTGGCTACGAGCAGTACTTC. As protein: CASTGGGYEQYF. The chain combines TRBV2 with TRBJ2-7; a possible D gene is TRBD2 (6 bases). Per germline, CDR1 SNHLY and CDR2 FYNNEI. V lost 7 bases and J 3 bases, leaving 10 bases between the germline ends. This CDR3 has 12 residues. Together with reference TRBV2 and TRBJ2-7, the CDR3 gives the full variable domain: EPEVTQTPSHQVTQMGQEVILRCVPISNHLYFYWYRQILGQKVEFLVSFYNNEISEKSEIFDDQFSVERPDGSNFTLKIRSTKLEDSAMYFCASTGGGYEQYFGPGTRLTVT.

This clone was observed a handful of times. The CDR3 here is CATSSRGGEEQYF. The CDR3 DNA reads TGTGCCACCAGTTCTCGGGGTGGGGAAGAGCAGTACTTC. J is TRBJ2-7 and V is TRBV24-1; a weak D match, TRBD2 (5 bases). Germline lookup yields CDR1 KGHDR and CDR2 SFDVKD. The CDR3 spans 13 residues. V was pared by 6 bases and J by 7 bases, with 15 bases between.

The chain joins TRBV9 to TRBJ2-1; D is tentatively TRBD1 or TRBD2 (5 bases each). V was trimmed by 2 bases and J by 9 bases, leaving 15 bases between them. The CDR3 covers 14 residues. The germline gives CDR1 SGDLS, CDR2 YYNGEE. CDR3 region: CASSVGTAGGEQFF. Here the CDR3 DNA reads TGTGCCAGCAGCGTCGGGACGGCGGGTGGTGAGCAGTTCTTC.

The rearrangement joins TRBV18 to TRBJ2-2; 11 bases align to TRBD1. Looked up from germline, CDR1 is KGHSH and CDR2 is LQKENI. Trimming at V came to 4 bases and at J to 5 bases, leaving 3 bases not matched to a gene. The CDR3 loop spans 15 amino acids. In DNA, the CDR3 is TGTGCCAGCTCACGAAGGGACAGGGGGACCGGGGAGCTGTTTTTT. Translated: CASSRRDRGTGELFF. Based on the CDR3 plus reference TRBV18 and TRBJ2-2, the full variable domain is NAGVMQNPRHLVRRRGQEARLRCSPMKGHSHVYWYRQLPEEGLKFMVYLQKENIIDESGMPKERFSAEFPKEGPSILRIQQVVRGDSAAYFCASSRRDRGTGELFFGEGSRLTVL.

The genes are TRBV5-1 and TRBJ2-5; TRBD2 matches at 13 bases. CDR1 and CDR2 from the germline V gene are SGHRS and YFSETQ. V lost 4 bases, J lost 2 bases, and 11 bases stayed unmatched. CDR3 length equals 18 residues. CDR3 protein: CASSPALGLAGEQETQYF. The CDR3 DNA follows: TGCGCCAGCAGCCCGGCCCTAGGACTAGCGGGGGAACAAGAGACCCAGTACTTC. The complete variable domain, with remaining parts taken from reference TRBV5-1 and TRBJ2-5, reads KAGVTQTPRYLIKTRGQQVTLSCSPISGHRSVSWYQQTPGQGLQFLFEYFSETQRNKGNFPGRFSGRQFSNSRSEMNVSTLELGDSALYLCASSPALGLAGEQETQYFGPGTRLLVL.

The rearrangement uses TRBV19 and TRBJ1-4; D not resolved. V was cut by 6 bases and J by 5 bases, with 10 bases left in between. The CDR3 totals 13 residues. Germline lookup yields CDR1 LNHDA and CDR2 SQIVND (reference sequence). CDR3 sequence: CASRTGRNEKLFF. The CDR3, as DNA: TGTGCCAGTAGGACCGGACGAAATGAAAAACTGTTTTTT.

CDR3 bases: TGTGCCAGCAGCCAGGGTGTAGAGACCCAGTACTTC. Amino acids: CASSQGVETQYF. This chain links TRBV14 with TRBJ2-5; D remains ambiguous. CDR1 SGHDN and CDR2 FVKESK come from the germline V gene. With 3 bases removed from V and 4 bases from J, the gap between germline ends came to 6 bases. The CDR3 is made up of 12 amino acids.

The chain recombines TRBV3-1 (or the pseudogene TRBV3-2) with TRBJ1-5; maybe TRBD1 (5 bases). Germline V gene lookup returns CDR1 LGHDT and CDR2 YNNKEL (reference sequence). This CDR3 contains 14 residues. V lost 1 base and J lost 1, with 5 bases in between. For the CDR3, the DNA is TGTGCCAGCAGCCAAGGGGACAGCAATCAGCCCCAGCATTTT. Amino acids: CASSQGDSNQPQHF.

The chain employs TRBV7-2 and TRBJ2-1; 9 bases are a match to TRBD2. The germline V gene has CDR1 SGHTA and CDR2 FQGNSA. The V segment lost 1 base and the J segment 7 bases; nucleotides outside the gene matches: 5. The CDR3 is 15 residues long. CDR3 nucleotides: TGTGCCAGCAGCTTAGGCGGGAGGGCCGTAAATGAGCAGTTCTTC. Residues: CASSLGGRAVNEQFF.

This clone was seen a handful of times. CDR3 residues: CASSFSGATYEQYF. The DNA for the CDR3 is TGTGCCAGCAGCTTTAGCGGGGCCACCTACGAGCAGTACTTC. The chain recombines TRBV7-8 with TRBJ2-7, with TRBD2 matching 8 bases. The CDR3 is 14 amino acids. V lost 3 bases, J lost 2 bases, and 3 bases stayed unmatched. The V gene's germline CDR1 is SGHVS and CDR2 FQNEAQ.

The chain is built from TRBV3-1 (or the pseudogene TRBV3-2) and TRBJ2-1; D gene unclear. This CDR3 contains 15 residues. The V gene's germline CDR1 is LGHDT and CDR2 YNNKEL (reference sequence). Trimming took 1 base from V and 7 from J, leaving 14 bases between them. CDR3: CASSQGRVPRNEQFF. The CDR3 DNA reads TGTGCCAGCAGCCAAGGCCGGGTACCGAGGAATGAGCAGTTCTTC.

The chain uses TRBV13 and TRBJ1-1; D is unclear. This CDR3 has 15 amino acids. Trimming took 0 bases from V and 8 from J, leaving 16 bases between them. Germline-derived CDR1 and CDR2 are PRHDT and FYEKMQ (reference sequence). In nucleotides, the CDR3 is TGTGCCAGCAGCTTAGGCCTCGTGGGAAGAGGAGAAGCTTTCTTT. This encodes CASSLGLVGRGEAFF.

This clone was found once. The chain employs TRBV13 and TRBJ1-3; 9 bases are a match to TRBD1. The germline V gene has CDR1 PRHDT and CDR2 FYEKMQ (reference sequence). The ends lost 7 bases at V and 3 bases at J; junction bases unmatched: 4. The CDR3 consists of 14 residues. The CDR3 DNA is TGTGCCAGCATCAGGACAGGGGTTGGAAACACCATATATTTT. Protein: CASIRTGVGNTIYF.

This sequence joins TRBV6-5 and TRBJ2-7, with TRBD1 as a possible D gene (5 bases). Germline loops: CDR1 MNHEY, CDR2 SVGAGI. The CDR3 extends over 13 amino acids. Deletions cut 7 bases from V and 2 bases from J, with 12 bases between. The CDR3 protein is CASNPDSTYEQYF. Written as DNA, the CDR3 is TGTGCCAGCAATCCCGACAGCACCTACGAGCAGTACTTC.